Listed below are T cell receptor beta chains from one sample, sequenced in a study of shared clonotypes between healthy human individuals. Generated by immunoSEQ multiplex PCR, the TCRdb table keeps only in-frame clones and is missing some. In the table there are fewer than 850,000 clones, around 91% of which are singletons. The sample was memory CD8+ T cells from PBMCs. The receptors were sampled from a man aged 18 to 29 in good health. Some clones in this sample may be carry-over from other donors' samples. The conserved cysteine and the conserved F or W are not part of the CDR3 here. Not every row has a clone size; where given, it reads once, few, many or a size class.

j_call clone_size v_call cdr3_aa
TRBJ1-4 NA TRBV11-3 ASTKGAGAANEKLF
TRBJ1-1 NA TRBV7-2 ASSAGTATEAF
TRBJ1-1 NA TRBV7-8 ASSLVGTGADNTEAF
TRBJ2-7 once TRBV27 ASSLSRLMTYEQY
TRBJ2-6 once TRBV11-2 ASSFRGSGANVLT
TRBJ2-7 NA TRBV6-5 ASSYIGRRSEQY
TRBJ1-1 NA TRBV7-9 ASSQIQGAWTEAF
TRBJ1-1 NA TRBV11-2 ASSPPGRTNTEAF
TRBJ2-1 NA TRBV28 ASSLQRANEQF
TRBJ2-5 few TRBV25-1 ASSGLGETQY
TRBJ2-5 NA TRBV6-5 ASTGDRGQTQY
TRBJ1-5 NA TRBV9 ASSDRDSNQPQH
TRBJ2-3 NA TRBV27 ASSARSGRPGFADTQY
TRBJ1-1 NA TRBV6-1 ASSGDTLNTEAF
TRBJ2-7 NA TRBV28 ASSLLRSYEQY
TRBJ1-4 NA TRBV2 ASSKGQRWATNEKLF
TRBJ2-5 NA TRBV28 ASKRGMETQY
TRBJ1-2 once TRBV29-1 SVEWARNYGYT
TRBJ2-3 NA TRBV14 ASSQEGTISTDTQY
TRBJ2-7 NA TRBV2 ASSERGPGHEQY
TRBJ1-4 NA TRBV28 ASSFYSGLEKLF
TRBJ2-2 NA TRBV5-1 ASSPRQGAGTGELF
TRBJ2-1 NA TRBV27 ASSLSSGSGYNEQF
TRBJ2-5 NA TRBV2 ASSPGHLQETQY
TRBJ1-1 NA TRBV29-1 SVEAGGYTEAF
TRBJ1-2 NA TRBV28 ASSISTNYGYT
TRBJ1-1 NA TRBV5-1 ASSLAPRGPPEAF
TRBJ1-2 NA TRBV12-5 ASGQGESYT
TRBJ1-2 NA TRBV9 ASSEILTPGQAYAPSDGYT
TRBJ1-4 NA TRBV6-5 ASSSYFPGPKLF
TRBJ1-5 NA TRBV19 ASSIRDSNQPQH
TRBJ1-5 NA TRBV29-1 SVGPGGEDQPQH
TRBJ2-2 NA TRBV27 ASSFSEGQGTGELF
TRBJ1-5 NA TRBV6-6 ASSYSRTGNLQPQH
TRBJ2-2 NA TRBV30 AWSTGAVSPGELF
TRBJ1-5 NA TRBV5-1 ASSAGSPNQPQH
TRBJ2-7 NA TRBV9 ASSDRDSPYEQY
TRBJ1-5 NA TRBV4-1 ASSQGRGPNQPQH
TRBJ2-7 NA TRBV13 ASSFLTGSYEQY
TRBJ2-7 NA TRBV28 ASSFRTSGSPEQY
TRBJ1-1 NA TRBV19 ATLRSTEAF
TRBJ1-4 NA TRBV28 ASRRGTGGGGKLF
TRBJ1-4 NA TRBV11-2 ASSRTGGSNEKLF
TRBJ2-2 NA TRBV7-3 ASSPRDVAAGELF
TRBJ2-7 NA TRBV4-1 ASSQSSAEPFYEQY
TRBJ2-3 NA TRBV6-9 ARLRAARADTQY
TRBJ2-2 NA TRBV9 ASSVSRLAGAGELF
TRBJ2-7 NA TRBV19 ASQGRKAYEQY
TRBJ2-1 NA TRBV28 ASSLLVPSYNEQF
TRBJ2-1 NA TRBV5-4 ASSLSGEAYNEQF
TRBJ2-7 NA TRBV11-2 ASSLAFYEQY
TRBJ1-1 NA TRBV7-7 ASSPTGGTEAF
TRBJ2-1 NA TRBV14 ASSRTRGTSGTREQF